The 9 T cell receptor beta chains in this list originate from one sample, sequenced in a study of blood T cell repertoires in COVID-19. Profiling relied on immunoSEQ multiplex PCR, and the TCRdb table lists in-frame clones only, not all of them. The repertoire holds 140,000 or so clones, with 75% to 90% as singletons. What was sequenced was peripheral blood. Receptors originate from a human donor in a cohort sampled during active COVID-19.

The chain has TRBV19 and TRBJ1-2; no firm D call. The germline gives CDR1 LNHDA, CDR2 SQIVND (reference sequence). V was pared by 5 bases and J by 4 bases, with 17 bases between. The CDR3 has 15 residues. The CDR3 DNA reads as TGTGCCAGTAGTGCCGATCCCCAGGCTCCCTATGGCTACACCTTC. The encoded protein is CASSADPQAPYGYTF.

To note about this clone: Germline is not matched at one junction end, which may reflect a read error. CDR3 coding DNA: TGTGCCAGCAGGAAGGAAGACAGACCAGCCTTC. Its translation: CASRKEDRPAF. J is TRBJ1-2 and V is TRBV6-5; D is perhaps TRBD1 (5 bases). This CDR3 is 11 amino acids long. Germline assignment: CDR1 MNHEY and CDR2 SVGAGI.

V usage is TRBV29-1 and J usage is TRBJ1-5; TRBD1 aligns across 8 bases. Germline CDR1 and CDR2: SQVTM and ANQGSEA. V trimming: 1 base; J trimming: 1 base; junction bases outside the gene matches: 3. The CDR3 loop spans 15 amino acids. The CDR3, as DNA: TGCAGCGTTGAAGGACAGGGGAGAAGCAATCAGCCCCAGCATTTT. Protein: CSVEGQGRSNQPQHF.

The rearrangement uses TRBV28 and TRBJ1-4, with D perhaps TRBD1 (5 bases). The CDR3 is made up of 18 amino acids. Germline values: CDR1 MDHEN, CDR2 SYDVKM. Between the trimmed V and J ends, which lost 6 bases and 0 bases, there was a span of 20 bases. As DNA, the CDR3 is TGTGCCAGCAGGCCACGGGACTACCGATCGGCAACTAATGAAAAACTGTTTTTT. It codes for CASRPRDYRSATNEKLFF. Variable domain in full (rest from reference TRBV28 and TRBJ1-4): DVKVTQSSRYLVKRTGEKVFLECVQDMDHENMFWYRQDPGLGLRLIYFSYDVKMKEKGDIPEGYSVSREKKERFSLILESASTNQTSMYLCASRPRDYRSATNEKLFFGSGTQLSVL.

V is TRBV7-6 and J is TRBJ2-3; tentative D call: TRBD2 (5 bases). V was trimmed by 3 bases and J by 2 bases, leaving 9 bases between them. The CDR3 sequence is 14 residues long. From germline, CDR1 is SGHVS and CDR2 FNYEAQ. The CDR3: CASSFEGLTDTQYF. Written as DNA, the CDR3 is TGTGCCAGCAGCTTTGAAGGACTCACAGATACGCAGTATTTT.

This clone was observed many times. CDR3: CASSQDISASGSTDTQYF. The DNA of the CDR3 is TGTGCCAGCAGCCAAGATATCTCGGCTAGCGGCAGCACAGATACGCAGTATTTT. The V and J genes are TRBV4-2 and TRBJ2-3, with 7 bases lining up with TRBD2. The CDR3 is 18 residues long. Germline assignment: CDR1 LGHNA and CDR2 YNFKEQ. The trim removed 0 bases at V and 0 bases at J, leaving 9 bases unmatched.

DNA for the CDR3: TGCAGCGTTGAGAGAAGCGGGAAGAGTCGCCCTGGGCTACACTACGAGCAGTACGTC. Amino acids: CSVERSGKSRPGLHYEQYV. The V gene is TRBV29-1, the J gene TRBJ2-7, with TRBD2 identical over 7 bases. Germline values: CDR1 SQVTM, CDR2 ANQGSEA. The CDR3 is 19 amino acids. V gave up 3 bases and J gave up 3 bases; unmatched junction bases: 23.

This chain joins TRBV9 and TRBJ2-2; perhaps TRBD2 as D (5 bases). CDR1 and CDR2 from the germline V gene are SGDLS and YYNGEE. There are 15 residues in the CDR3. V was shortened by 0 bases and J by 7 bases, with 13 bases between the two germline ends. The CDR3 loop reads CASSVALDGSGELFF. The CDR3 DNA follows: TGTGCCAGCAGCGTAGCACTAGATGGTAGCGGGGAGCTGTTTTTT.

This sequence joins TRBV28 and TRBJ2-2; 10 nucleotides align to TRBD2. Germline assignment: CDR1 MDHEN and CDR2 SYDVKM. J was trimmed by 5 bases and V by 8 bases; bases with no gene match: 5. CDR3 length equals 14 residues. CDR3 residues: CASGLAGDTGELFF. The CDR3 DNA reads as TGTGCCAGCGGGCTAGCGGGAGATACCGGGGAGCTGTTTTTT.